Below are 8 T cell receptor beta chains sequenced from a single sample in a study of human T cells and chemical hapten exposure. This sample's time point: patch test 3, about 24 weeks after DPC sensitization. The treatment was: therapeutic diphenylcyclopropenone sensitization with weekly scalp DPC. TCRdb used MiXCR to reprocess the RACE reads, holding one entry per CDR3 protein. Of approximately 88,000 distinct CDR3 sequences in the sample, 13% were seen once. The sequenced sample was whole blood, obtained in connection with sensitization to the hapten diphenylcyclopropenone (DPC). These receptors were obtained from a woman aged 45-65 years with alopecia areata. Some clones in this sample may be carry-over from other donors' samples.

This clonotype was recorded a few times. The chain is built from TRBV6-6 and TRBJ1-5; 7 bases agree with TRBD1. J was trimmed by 7 bases and V by 5 bases; bases with no gene match: 5. This CDR3 is 13 amino acids long. Germline CDR1 is MNHNY and CDR2 is SVGAGI (reference sequence). CDR3 region: CASSTGERQPQHF. The CDR3 DNA reads as TGTGCCAGCAGTACAGGGGAGCGACAGCCCCAGCATTTT.

This clonotype has a count of ten or more. The chain employs TRBV6-5 and TRBJ1-5; 7 bases agree with TRBD1. This CDR3 is built from 15 residues. After removal of 6 bases from V and 0 bases from J, the junction contained 5 bases not matched to a gene. CDR1 and CDR2 (germline): MNHEY, SVGAGI. Here the CDR3 DNA reads TGTGCCAGCAGAAGGACAGGAGCTAGCAATCAGCCCCAGCATTTT. As protein: CASRRTGASNQPQHF.

V is TRBV29-1 and J is TRBJ2-3; D is ambiguous. The CDR3 sequence is 12 residues long. Trimming took off 2 bases at V and 2 bases at J, with 5 bases between the two ends. Germline CDR1 SQVTM, CDR2 ANQGSEA. In DNA, the CDR3 is TGCAGCGTTGAACAAGACACAGATACGCAGTATTTT. It codes for CSVEQDTDTQYF.

The chain employs TRBV2 and TRBJ2-5; 12 nucleotides align to TRBD1. Trimming took 10 bases from V and 2 from J; bases not matched to a gene: 5. The germline V gene encodes CDR1 SNHLY and CDR2 FYNNEI. CDR3 size: 14 residues. CDR3 region: CAIRDRGRQETQYF. The DNA for the CDR3 is TGTGCCATTCGGGACAGGGGGCGTCAAGAGACCCAGTACTTC. Variable domain in full (rest from reference TRBV2 and TRBJ2-5): EPEVTQTPSHQVTQMGQEVILRCVPISNHLYFYWYRQILGQKVEFLVSFYNNEISEKSEIFDDQFSVERPDGSNFTLKIRSTKLEDSAMYFCAIRDRGRQETQYFGPGTRLLVL.

This clonotype was found many times. The chain uses TRBV3-1 and TRBJ1-5; D is perhaps TRBD1 (6 bases). Germline V gene lookup returns CDR1 LGHDT and CDR2 YNNKEL (reference sequence). The V and J ends lost 4 bases and 1 base respectively, with 8 bases between them. The CDR3 runs to 14 residues. CDR3: CASSRGQSNQPQHF. In DNA, the CDR3 is TGTGCCAGCAGCCGCGGACAGAGCAATCAGCCCCAGCATTTT.

This clonotype was recorded many times. V is TRBV18 and J is TRBJ1-1; 7 bases fit TRBD1. Germline V CDR1 and CDR2: KGHSH, LQKENI. This CDR3 region has 14 residues. V dropped 2 bases and J dropped 2; count of bases not matched to a gene: 2. CDR3 in DNA: TGTGCCAGCTCACCAGGACAGGCCAACACTGAAGCTTTCTTT. Amino acid sequence: CASSPGQANTEAFF.

The chain employs TRBV7-2 and TRBJ2-1; 12 positions agree with TRBD2. V lost 3 bases and J lost 7; bases outside the gene matches: 7. Germline V gene lookup returns CDR1 SGHTA and CDR2 FQGNSA. This CDR3 spans 16 amino acids. CDR3 bases: TGTGCCAGCAGCTTGACTAGCGGGAGTTTAAAGAATGAGCAGTTCTTC. It specifies CASSLTSGSLKNEQFF.

The rearrangement joins TRBV27 to TRBJ1-2, with TRBD1 matching over 10 bases. Per the germline V gene, CDR1 is MNHEY and CDR2 is SMNVEV (reference sequence). The CDR3 runs to 14 residues. The V segment lost 6 bases and the J segment 3 bases; nucleotides outside the gene matches: 4. This CDR3 reads CASRTTGGYYGYTF. The CDR3 DNA sequence: TGTGCCAGCAGGACGACAGGGGGCTACTATGGCTACACCTTC.